These 27 T cell receptor delta chains originate from one sample sequenced in a study of γδ T cells in repeated Plasmodium falciparum infection. Gammadelta T cells were flow-sorted from PBMC into Vgamma9/Vdelta2+ and Vdelta2-negative populations for bulk analysis. TCRdb reprocessed the multiplex PCR reads through CATT. The sample contains tens of thousands of delta-chain clones, approximately 1% of which appear only once. Material for sequencing was gamma-delta T cells from blood. The receptors shown here come from a pool of human donors (malaria-infected and uninfected, not separated).

On this clone itself: This likely reflects a read error, since a far larger clone is one base away. Other DNA sequences in the sample encode the same CDR3. The chain links TRDV1 to TRDJ1; 10 nucleotides align to TRDD3. CDR3 size: 18 residues. V lost 11 bases and J lost 1; bases outside the gene matches: 19. Germline CDR1 and CDR2: TSWWSYY and QGS. CDR3 sequence: CAYASPLGDSRCTDKLIF. The CDR3 DNA sequence: TGTGCTTACGCGAGTCCCCTGGGGGATAGCCGGTGCACCGATAAACTCATCTTT.

This clone was seen repeatedly, ten times or more. One base separates it from a far larger clone, so it is likely a read error. Different DNA sequences within this sample yield the same CDR3. The rearrangement joins TRDV1 to TRDJ1, with D maybe TRDD3 (5 bases). Germline V gene lookup returns CDR1 TSWWSYY and CDR2 QGS. The CDR3 is 16 amino acids. The CDR3 DNA reads TGTGCTCTTGGGGTCCCGGGGACCCTCTTCACCGATAAGCTCATCTTT. It specifies CALGVPGTLFTDKLIF.

This clone was detected only a few times. The TCRdb protein comes from a much larger clone and disagrees with this DNA's translation at residue 10, likely due to a read error; the protein given here is derived from the DNA. V gene TRDV1 combines with J gene TRDJ1, with 9 bases that match TRDD3. The J gene, absent from TCRdb, was called here by matching the DNA to germline. Per germline, CDR1 TSWWSYY and CDR2 QGS. V trimming: 0 bases; J trimming: 0 bases; junction bases outside the gene matches: 20. The CDR3 sequence is 22 residues long. CDR3 DNA sequence: TGTGCTCTTGGGGAACTAGATGGAGGGGACTACTGGGGGAATCCGCACACCGATAAACTCATCTTT. It translates to CALGELDGGDYWGNPHTDKLIF.

Only a few counts were recorded for this clone. A far larger clone differs by one base, so this is likely a read error. This specimen includes other DNA sequences encoding the same CDR3. This chain links TRDV2 with TRDJ1, with 7 bases that match TRDD3. Here the J gene was assigned by germline matching of the DNA, as TCRdb has none. Germline assignment: CDR1 GEAIGNYY and CDR2 EKD. This CDR3 contains 18 residues. Trimming took 0 bases from V and 2 from J; bases not matched to a gene: 14. The CDR3 reads CACDTGLGKGLGTDKLIF. In DNA, the CDR3 is TGTGCCTGTGACACCGGACTGGGGAAGGGTCTGGGTACCGATAAACTCATCTTT.

This clone was seen more than once but under ten times. A read error is likely here: a far larger clone is one base away. At the DNA level, this CDR3 is encoded by other sequences in the same sample as well. J is TRDJ1 and V is TRDV2, with 10 positions matching TRDD3. Germline CDR1 GEAIGNYY, CDR2 EKD. This CDR3 region has 16 residues. V shed 0 bases, J shed 2 bases, and the junction held 5 bases outside the gene matches. The CDR3, as DNA: TGTGCCTGTGACACCGGGCTACTGGGGGATACCGATAAACTCATCTTT. Protein: CACDTGLLGDTDKLIF.

This clone was counted only a few times. This sequence is one base from a far larger clone and is likely a read error. Other DNA sequences in this sample translate to the same CDR3. The chain employs TRDV2 and TRDJ1, with 13 positions matching TRDD3. With 1 base clipped from V and 0 bases from J, the junction kept 16 bases outside the gene matches. The germline V gene has CDR1 GEAIGNYY and CDR2 EKD. The CDR3 length is 21 residues. The DNA for the CDR3 is TGTGCCTGTGACACGGTTTCCCGCCTGACTGGGGGATACGCGGACACCGATAAACTCATCTTT. It codes for CACDTVSRLTGGYADTDKLIF.

Points on this clone: A single base is all that separates this from a far larger clone, so a read error is likely. This sample includes further DNA sequences coding for the same CDR3. The rearrangement links TRDV2 to TRDJ1; 8 bases match TRDD3. The CDR3 is 16 amino acids. In germline, CDR1 is GEAIGNYY, CDR2 EKD. CDR3 in DNA: TGTGCCTGTGACGAATCCACTGGGGGCTCACCCGACAAACTCATCTTT. This translates into CACDESTGGSPDKLIF.

This clone appeared many times. The same CDR3 also results from other DNA sequences found in this sample. J is TRDJ1 and V is TRDV1; 10 nucleotides line up with TRDD3. Germline V lookup: CDR1 TSWWSYY, CDR2 QGS. V dropped 1 base and J dropped 0; count of bases not matched to a gene: 23. This CDR3 region has 23 residues. As DNA, the CDR3 is TGTGCTCTTGGGGAACGGTATCCTACAGGAGGGTGGGGGATACCCCCCTACACCGATAAACTCATCTTT. Translated, it gives CALGERYPTGGWGIPPYTDKLIF.

To note about this clone: It is likely a read error: a sequence one base away is far more abundant. Different DNA sequences within this sample yield the same CDR3. The chain has TRDV2 and TRDJ3; 7 positions agree with TRDD3. With V trimmed by 1 base and J by 1 base, 9 bases remained unmatched. This CDR3 is built from 19 residues. CDR1 GEAIGNYY and CDR2 EKD come from the germline V gene. The CDR3 region has the DNA TGTGCCTGTGACACAGCTGGGGGCCGAAGTTCCTGGGACACCCGACAGATGTTTTTC. It yields the protein CACDTAGGRSSWDTRQMFF.

This clone was found many times. The amino acid sequence in TCRdb belongs to a much larger clone and departs from this DNA's translation at residue 12, likely a sequencing read error; the sequence shown is translated from the DNA. The V gene is TRDV2, the J gene TRDJ1; 7 positions match TRDD3. Germline-derived CDR1 and CDR2 are GEAIGNYY and EKD. CDR3 size: 17 residues. Trimming cost V 1 base and J 3 bases; bases outside gene matches: 13. The CDR3 sequence: CACDTGGDYRYADKLIF. The CDR3 DNA follows: TGTGCCTGTGACACTGGGGGGGATTACCGGTACGCCGATAAACTCATCTTT.

Details on this clone: A far larger clone is one nucleotide away, so this likely arose from a read error. The rearrangement links TRDV1 to TRDJ1; 8 bases are shared with TRDD3. As TCRdb names no J gene, one was assigned here on the basis of a DNA match to germline. The CDR3 loop spans 20 amino acids. The V gene's germline CDR1 is TSWWSYY and CDR2 QGS. This CDR3 reads CALGERTRWGIPRERDKLIF. CDR3 DNA: TGTGCCCTTGGGGAGCGAACTAGGTGGGGGATCCCCCGTGAACGCGATAAACTCATCTTT.

To note about this clone: TCRdb attributes to this sequence the protein of a much larger clone, which differs from the DNA translation at residue 14; a read error is likely, and the protein displayed is translated from the DNA. The chain recombines TRDV1 with TRDJ1; 8 nucleotides agree with TRDD3. Because TCRdb records no J gene, it was assigned here through a match of the DNA to germline. In germline, CDR1 is TSWWSYY, CDR2 QGS. The V and J ends lost 0 bases and 1 base, in that order; junction bases with no gene match: 31. CDR3 size: 25 residues. The CDR3, as DNA: TGTGCTCTTGGGGAACTATTTGAGGGGCCCTTCCCGAGAAAGGGATACGATGGGGGCACCGATAAACTCATCTTT. Its protein product is CALGELFEGPFPRKGYDGGTDKLIF.

Comments on this clone: This DNA's translation differs at residue 5 from TCRdb's protein, which comes from a much larger clone; a read error is likely, and the protein shown is translated from the DNA. J is TRDJ1 and V is TRDV1; possible D gene TRDD3, 5 bases. TCRdb offers no J gene call, so here the DNA was matched to germline to obtain one. V shed 4 bases and J shed 7 bases, with 16 bases lying between them. Looked up from germline, CDR1 is TSWWSYY and CDR2 is QGS. This CDR3 has 14 residues. DNA for the CDR3: TGTGCTCTTGGGGGACCCGGATTGGGGTGTAAACTCATCTTT. This sequence encodes CALGGPGLGCKLIF.

As for this clone: This likely came from a read error, as a far larger clone is one base away. The V and J genes are TRDV1 and TRDJ1; TRDD3 is a possible D gene (5 bases). TCRdb leaves out the J gene; it was filled in here by matching the DNA to germline. The V gene's germline CDR1 is TSWWSYY and CDR2 QGS. Trimming took off 6 bases at V and 0 bases at J, with 35 bases between the two ends. The CDR3 sequence is 22 residues long. CDR3 in DNA: TGTGCTCTTGGTAGACCTCCATTGTTTCGGCTGAGGGGGGTCTCATACACCGATAAACTCATCTTT. Its protein is CALGRPPLFRLRGVSYTDKLIF.

This clone was observed a handful of times. TCRdb shows a much larger clone's protein in place of this DNA's translation, and the two differ at residue 8, likely through a read error; the protein shown is translated from the DNA. The J gene is TRDJ1, the V gene TRDV2; D is possibly TRDD3 (5 bases). The J gene, not given by TCRdb, was assigned here from a germline match of the nucleotide sequence. This CDR3 region has 16 residues. The ends were cut back, 0 bases at V and 0 bases at J, with 13 bases in the middle. Germline V gene data show CDR1 as GEAIGNYY and CDR2 as EKD. CDR3: CACDTVGFRYTDKLIF. Here the CDR3 DNA reads TGTGCCTGTGACACCGTGGGGTTCCGGTACACCGATAAACTCATCTTT.

This clone showed up just a few times. The protein given by TCRdb reflects a much larger clone and differs at residue 11 from this DNA's translation, likely from a read error; the protein shown is the DNA's translation. The rearrangement joins TRDV1 to TRDJ4; 12 nucleotides agree with TRDD3. As TCRdb names no J gene, one was assigned here on the basis of a DNA match to germline. The germline V gene encodes CDR1 TSWWSYY and CDR2 QGS. The CDR3 consists of 23 residues. With V trimmed by 0 bases and J by 0 bases, 23 bases remained unmatched. The CDR3 DNA is TGTGCTCTTGGGGAACTTCCAACCCGATCCATGCTGGGGGATACGCTAACTCCCAGACCCCTGATCTTT. This encodes CALGELPTRSMLGDTLTPRPLIF.

This clone was recorded a few times. The TCRdb record carries a much larger clone's protein, which differs from this DNA's translation at residue 5; a read error is the likely cause, and the protein listed here is the DNA translation. This chain connects TRDV1 to TRDJ1; 7 bases align to TRDD2. The CDR3 consists of 23 residues. Looked up from germline, CDR1 is TSWWSYY and CDR2 is QGS. After removal of 4 bases from V and 1 base from J, the junction contained 30 bases not matched to a gene. The CDR3 loop reads CALGGLTLPKGSKVIGGTDKLIF. Here the CDR3 DNA reads TGTGCTCTTGGGGGACTTACTCTTCCTAAGGGGTCCAAGGTTATCGGGGGCACCGATAAACTCATCTTT.

This clone was counted a few times. For this DNA, TCRdb reports the protein of a much larger clone, which diverges at residue 12, most likely from a read error; the protein presented here is translated directly from the DNA. V gene TRDV1 combines with J gene TRDJ1, with 9 bases lining up with TRDD3. The V gene's germline CDR1 is TSWWSYY and CDR2 QGS. CDR3 length: 20 residues. Trimming cost V 5 bases and J 5 bases; bases outside gene matches: 24. The CDR3 coding sequence is TGTGCTCTTGGGATATCCTTCTTCCTGGGGGATGCGGTGGGGCTTGATAAACTCATCTTT. Encoded protein: CALGISFFLGDAVGLDKLIF.

This clone was counted at least ten times. The mismatch at residue 16 between this DNA's translation and the TCRdb protein of a much larger clone likely reflects a read error; the protein shown is translated from the DNA. This chain connects TRDV2 to TRDJ3, with 11 positions matching TRDD3. Matching the DNA to germline supplied the J gene, which TCRdb does not give. This CDR3 region has 19 residues. The V gene's germline CDR1 is GEAIGNYY and CDR2 EKD. The CDR3 is CACDTVLGDSSWDTRKMFF. Written as DNA, the CDR3 is TGTGCCTGTGACACCGTACTGGGGGATAGCTCCTGGGACACCCGAAAGATGTTTTTC.

With regard to this clone: TCRdb shows a much larger clone's protein in place of this DNA's translation, and the two differ at residue 12, likely through a read error; the protein shown is translated from the DNA. This chain uses TRDV2 with TRDJ1; 9 nucleotides line up with TRDD3. TCRdb gives no J gene; it was assigned here by matching the DNA to germline. The V and J ends lost 0 bases and 7 bases, in that order; junction bases with no gene match: 11. The V gene's germline CDR1 is GEAIGNYY and CDR2 EKD. This CDR3 contains 16 residues. In DNA form, the CDR3 reads TGTGCCTGTGACACCCTGGGGGATGAGGAAGCCGCTAAACTCATCTTT. Amino acids: CACDTLGDEEAAKLIF.

This clone appeared a few times. Translating this DNA gives a protein that differs at residue 8 from the TCRdb one, which belongs to a much larger clone; a read error is likely, and the protein shown is this translation. The gene calls are TRDV2 and TRDJ1, with TRDD3 matching 8 bases. The J gene was missing in TCRdb and was found by matching the end of the DNA to germline. The CDR3 covers 23 residues. Losses at the gene ends were 6 bases for V and 0 bases for J; bases not matched to a gene: 32. Germline CDR1 reads GEAIGNYY; CDR2 reads EKD. The CDR3 here is CACTPPTTFLGWGSSRYTDKLIF. The CDR3 DNA follows: TGTGCCTGTACCCCTCCGACAACTTTTCTAGGCTGGGGGAGCTCTCGGTACACCGATAAACTCATCTTT.

In this sample, this clone turned up a few times. The protein that TCRdb holds for this DNA derives from a much larger clone and differs from the translated DNA at residue 3, which likely indicates a read error; the protein shown here is translated from the DNA. The rearrangement joins TRDV1 to TRDJ1, with 8 bases that match TRDD3. The germline V gene has CDR1 TSWWSYY and CDR2 QGS. The V and J ends lost 10 bases and 8 bases, in that order; junction bases with no gene match: 27. This CDR3 is built from 18 residues. CDR3 DNA sequence: TGTGCTCACAGTTCCCACGGTGGGGGATGGGATCCTGGCCTCAAACTCATCTTT. This codes for CAHSSHGGGWDPGLKLIF.

In this sample, this clone turned up a few times. TCRdb attributes to this sequence the protein of a much larger clone, which differs from the DNA translation at residue 13; a read error is likely, and the protein displayed is translated from the DNA. The CDR3 bases are TGTGCTCTTGGGGTCCATTTCGGACATAGCTCATACGTCACCGATAAACTCATCTTT. The encoded protein is CALGVHFGHSSYVTDKLIF. J is TRDJ1 and V is TRDV1; tentative D call: TRDD3 (5 bases). Here the J gene came from matching the DNA to germline, since TCRdb omits it. The CDR3 length is 19 residues. The ends were cut back, 4 bases at V and 1 base at J, with 25 bases in the middle. Germline loops: CDR1 TSWWSYY, CDR2 QGS.

This clone appeared a few times. The protein in TCRdb stems from a much larger clone and differs at residue 7 from this DNA's translation, likely a read error; here the protein is translated from the DNA. This chain uses TRAV38-2/DV8 with TRDJ1; 7 bases match TRDD3. Assignment of the J gene here rests on matching the DNA to germline, because TCRdb gives none. From germline, CDR1 is TSESDYY and CDR2 QEAYKQQN. The CDR3 sequence is 24 residues long. Losses at the gene ends were 1 base for V and 1 base for J; bases not matched to a gene: 31. The CDR3 DNA is TGTGCTTATAGGAGCACCCTGCGGCTACGTGGCCTCCCTGGGGGCCGGCCTTTCACCGATAAACTCATCTTT. Protein sequence: CAYRSTLRLRGLPGGRPFTDKLIF.

About this clone: The TCRdb protein comes from a much larger clone and disagrees with this DNA's translation at residue 7, likely due to a read error; the protein given here is derived from the DNA. This sequence joins TRDV1 and TRDJ1, with TRDD3 matching over 8 bases. Germline V lookup: CDR1 TSWWSYY, CDR2 QGS. The CDR3 contains 18 residues. The V segment lost 5 bases and the J segment 3 bases; nucleotides outside the gene matches: 17. The CDR3 loop is CALGKPYYVGIRPDKLIF. The CDR3 coding sequence is TGTGCTCTTGGGAAGCCTTACTACGTAGGGATACGTCCCGATAAACTCATCTTT.

As concerns this clone: A far more abundant clone sits one base away, making this likely a read error. The DNA is omitted, as the CDR3 cannot be located on it reliably, and the CDR3 follows TCRdb's listing. The sample contains more than one DNA sequence encoding this CDR3. The J gene went uncalled, whereas the V gene is TRDV1; TRDD3 reflects the table's D call only, with no check against the DNA. Germline V CDR1 and CDR2: TSWWSYY, QGS. The CDR3 contains 19 residues when both ends are counted. CDR3 in amino acids: CALGEPTADWGIGTDKLIF.

Notes on this clone: The protein recorded in TCRdb matches a much larger clone and deviates from this DNA's translation at residue 18, suggesting a read error; the protein here is obtained by translating the DNA. The V call is TRDV1, the J call TRDJ1, with D perhaps TRDD3 (8 bases). Germline-derived CDR1 and CDR2 are TSWWSYY and QGS. Trimming removed 1 base from V and 10 bases from J, with 37 bases in between. CDR3 size: 21 residues. The CDR3 protein is CALGEPPAFLNLLGGPNRLIF. DNA of the CDR3: TGTGCTCTTGGGGAACCCCCGGCCTTCCTGAATCTACTGGGGGGCCCAAATAGACTCATCTTT.